The 3 T cell receptor beta chains reported below all come from one sample, sequenced in a study of blood T cell repertoires in COVID-19. Assay: immunoSEQ multiplex PCR; the TCRdb copy retains only in-frame clones and omits some. The data show approximately 240,000 clones, roughly four fifths seen once. Sequenced: peripheral blood. The receptor source for this set is a man over 45 with acute or convalescent COVID-19.

V gene TRBV27 combines with J gene TRBJ1-1; the match to TRBD1 covers 7 bases. Trimming removed 5 bases from V and 0 bases from J; junction bases left unmatched: 3. Germline CDR1 and CDR2: MNHEY and SMNVEV (reference sequence). The CDR3 consists of 14 residues. CDR3 protein: CASSKTGMNTEAFF. In DNA, the CDR3 is TGTGCCAGCAGTAAGACAGGGATGAACACTGAAGCTTTCTTT.

The chain couples TRBV18 to TRBJ1-2; possibly TRBD1 for D (6 bases). The CDR3 is 14 residues long. Germline assignment: CDR1 KGHSH and CDR2 LQKENI. The V and J ends lost 3 bases and 3 bases respectively, with 11 bases between them. The CDR3 reads CASSPGQGYYGYTF. In DNA, the CDR3 is TGTGCCAGCTCACCGGGGCAGGGGTACTATGGCTACACCTTC.

J is TRBJ2-5 and V is TRBV6-5; 7 positions match TRBD1. This CDR3 is 15 amino acids long. The germline V gene has CDR1 MNHEY and CDR2 SVGAGI. Unmatched junction bases numbered 10, after V lost 6 bases and J lost 3 bases. For the CDR3, the DNA is TGTGCCAGCAGCCGGACCGGGACAGTCAAAGAGACCCAGTACTTC. Translation: CASSRTGTVKETQYF.